This passage covers 22 T cell receptor beta chains from one sample sequenced in a study of CD8+CD57+ T cells in acquired aplastic anemia. The template used for profiling TCR beta VDJ and CDR3 was genomic DNA. MiXCR, run by TCRdb on the reads, gives a single entry per CDR3 protein. This sample has tens of thousands of distinct CDR3 sequences, with approximately 45% found just once. Sequencing was performed on sorted CD4+, CD8+, or CD8+CD57+ T cells (not recorded which) from PBMCs. The origin of the receptors is a human donor in good health, serving as a control.

The chain is built from TRBV10-3 and TRBJ2-7; 10 nucleotides agree with TRBD1. With V trimmed by 3 bases and J by 4 bases, 3 bases remained unmatched. CDR3 length equals 14 residues. The germline CDR1 and CDR2 sequences are ENHRY and SYGVKD. The CDR3 bases are TGTGCCATCAGTGATCAGGACAGGGGGTACGAGCAGTACTTC. This sequence encodes CAISDQDRGYEQYF.

This chain connects TRBV19 to TRBJ2-2, with 7 bases lining up with TRBD2. This CDR3 spans 14 amino acids. J lost 6 bases, V lost 3 bases, and 4 bases had no gene match. Germline V gives CDR1 LNHDA, CDR2 SQIVND (reference sequence). For the CDR3, the DNA is TGTGCCAGTAGTATCGCGGGGGAAGCCGGGGAGCTGTTTTTT. It encodes CASSIAGEAGELFF.

In its sample, this clonotype was seen many times. The CDR3 sequence: CASSLGSGNEQFF. The CDR3 DNA reads as TGTGCCAGCAGCCTCGGTTCGGGAAATGAGCAGTTCTTC. The chain joins TRBV7-9 to TRBJ2-1; the D gene is possibly TRBD2 (5 bases). From germline, CDR1 is SEHNR and CDR2 FQNEAQ (reference sequence). The CDR3 totals 13 residues. The V and J ends lost 5 bases and 7 bases respectively, with 12 bases between them.

This clonotype was seen at least ten times. The genes are TRBV19 and TRBJ2-3; D remains unclear. In germline, CDR1 is LNHDA, CDR2 SQIVND (reference sequence). The V end lost 3 bases, the J end lost 4 bases, and 8 bases lay between the germline ends. This CDR3 is built from 13 residues. As DNA, the CDR3 is TGTGCCAGTAGTATTTTTGGGGCAGATACGCAGTATTTT. Encoded protein: CASSIFGADTQYF.

This sequence joins TRBV7-9 and TRBJ2-1; tentatively, D is TRBD1 (6 bases). Germline CDR1 and CDR2: SEHNR and FQNEAQ (reference sequence). V was trimmed by 5 bases and J by 1 base, leaving 12 bases between them. The CDR3 totals 15 residues. The CDR3 region has the DNA TGTGCCAGCAGCCCTCAGGGGATATCCTACAATGAGCAGTTCTTC. This sequence encodes CASSPQGISYNEQFF.

This clonotype was detected a few times. The chain couples TRBV25-1 to TRBJ2-3; 12 bases are a match to TRBD2. CDR3 size: 15 residues. Germline V gives CDR1 MGHDK, CDR2 SYGVNS. J lost 1 base, V lost 8 bases, and 4 bases had no gene match. The CDR3 protein is CASGLAGSGTDTQYF. The CDR3 DNA follows: TGTGCCAGCGGACTAGCGGGGAGCGGCACAGATACGCAGTATTTT.

This clonotype was picked up many times. The V and J genes are TRBV7-8 and TRBJ2-5; D is possibly TRBD2 (6 bases). Per germline, CDR1 SGHVS and CDR2 FQNEAQ. This CDR3 has 15 amino acids. Trimming took 3 bases from V and 2 from J, leaving 13 bases between them. CDR3 region: CASSLVGEVQETQYF. The DNA of the CDR3 is TGTGCCAGCAGCTTGGTGGGGGAGGTACAAGAGACCCAGTACTTC. The variable domain in full, completed from reference TRBV7-8 and TRBJ2-5, reads GAGVSQSPRYKVAKRGQDVALRCDPISGHVSLFWYQQALGQGPEFLTYFQNEAQLDKSGLPSDRFFAERPEGSVSTLKIQRTQQEDSAVYLCASSLVGEVQETQYFGPGTRLLVL.

At least ten counts were recorded for this clonotype. V gene TRBV5-1 combines with J gene TRBJ1-2, with 7 bases lining up with TRBD1. The V gene's germline CDR1 is SGHRS and CDR2 YFSETQ. Trimming at V came to 0 bases and at J to 4 bases, leaving 3 bases not matched to a gene. This CDR3 spans 14 amino acids. The CDR3 DNA reads TGCGCCAGCAGCTTGGGAGGGGGCGCCTATGGCTACACCTTC. It specifies CASSLGGGAYGYTF.

The chain carries TRBV10-1 and TRBJ2-7, with 9 bases lining up with TRBD1. The CDR3 is 15 residues long. CDR1 and CDR2 (germline): WNHNN, SYGVQD (reference sequence). J gave up 1 base and V 5 bases, and 6 bases lay outside the gene matches. The CDR3: CASSTGQGPSYEQYF. The CDR3 DNA sequence: TGCGCCAGCAGTACAGGACAGGGGCCGTCCTACGAGCAGTACTTC.

This clonotype turned up a few times. The rearrangement joins TRBV25-1 to TRBJ1-1; D gene unclear. Germline loops: CDR1 MGHDK, CDR2 SYGVNS. V dropped 5 bases and J dropped 2 bases, with 9 bases sitting between them. The CDR3 contains 13 residues. The CDR3 spells CASSLSANTEAFF. CDR3 nucleotides: TGTGCCAGCAGTCTCTCTGCAAACACTGAAGCTTTCTTT.

The chain is built from TRBV7-2 and TRBJ2-3; TRBD1 matches 8 bases. Trimming at V came to 9 bases and at J to 6 bases, leaving 11 bases not matched to a gene. The CDR3 sequence is 14 residues long. Germline lookup yields CDR1 SGHTA and CDR2 FQGNSA. Written as DNA, the CDR3 is TGTGCCAGTCTGAGGACAGGGCGGGCGGATACGCAGTATTTT. Amino acids: CASLRTGRADTQYF.

This clonotype was counted at least ten times. V usage is TRBV28 and J usage is TRBJ1-1; D unresolved. CDR1 MDHEN and CDR2 SYDVKM come from the germline V gene. This CDR3 region has 13 residues. Trimming pared 4 bases from V and 7 bases from J, leaving 13 bases between. CDR3 sequence (DNA): TGTGCCAGCAGTTACGGCGCACAAAATGAAGCTTTCTTT. As protein: CASSYGAQNEAFF. Based on the CDR3 plus reference TRBV28 and TRBJ1-1, the full variable domain is DVKVTQSSRYLVKRTGEKVFLECVQDMDHENMFWYRQDPGLGLRLIYFSYDVKMKEKGDIPEGYSVSREKKERFSLILESASTNQTSMYLCASSYGAQNEAFFGQGTRLTVV.

V gene TRBV29-1 combines with J gene TRBJ1-2; D gene uncertain. V was trimmed by 4 bases and J by 4 bases, leaving 10 bases between them. CDR1 is SQVTM, CDR2 ANQGSEA, per germline. The length of the CDR3 is 12 residues. The CDR3 DNA is TGCAGCGTTGGGTGGGCAGGCTATGGCTACACCTTC. Translated, it gives CSVGWAGYGYTF.

This chain connects TRBV19 to TRBJ1-1; D ambiguous. Germline loops: CDR1 LNHDA, CDR2 SQIVND (reference sequence). The CDR3 totals 14 residues. Trimming left V 3 bases short and J 3 bases short, with 11 bases between. In DNA form, the CDR3 reads TGTGCCAGTAGTATCTTCAGCGGCGACACTGAAGCTTTCTTT. Translation: CASSIFSGDTEAFF. The variable domain in full, with the rest retrieved from reference TRBV19 and TRBJ1-1, is DGGITQSPKYLFRKEGQNVTLSCEQNLNHDAMYWYRQDPGQGLRLIYYSQIVNDFQKGDIAEGYSVSREKKESFPLTVTSAQKNPTAFYLCASSIFSGDTEAFFGQGTRLTVV.

The gene calls are TRBV29-1 and TRBJ2-2, with D perhaps assigned TRBD1 or TRBD2 (5 bases each). V shed 7 bases and J shed 5 bases, with 11 bases lying between them. Germline V CDR1 and CDR2: SQVTM, ANQGSEA. The length of the CDR3 is 12 residues. The CDR3 DNA reads as TGCAGCGACAAGGGACGGACCGGGGAGCTGTTTTTT. Translated: CSDKGRTGELFF.

J is TRBJ2-5 and V is TRBV7-3, with 9 bases matching TRBD1. Trimming removed 5 bases from V and 5 bases from J; junction bases left unmatched: 3. CDR3 length equals 13 residues. Germline lookup yields CDR1 SGHTA and CDR2 FQGTGA. CDR3 in DNA: TGTGCCAGCAGCCACAGGGGGCGGGAGACCCAGTACTTC. This gives the protein CASSHRGRETQYF.

The rearrangement uses TRBV11-1 and TRBJ2-1, with TRBD1 matching over 10 bases. Germline CDR1 SGHAT, CDR2 FQDESV (reference sequence). This CDR3 is 14 amino acids long. With 4 bases clipped from V and 9 bases from J, the junction kept 6 bases outside the gene matches. The CDR3, as DNA: TGTGCCAGCAGCTCACGAGGGACAGGGGTTGAGCAGTTCTTC. Amino acids: CASSSRGTGVEQFF.

This clonotype was observed at least ten times. This chain joins TRBV9 and TRBJ1-1; D unresolved. Germline lookup yields CDR1 SGDLS and CDR2 YYNGEE. CDR3 length: 11 amino acids. Trimming removed 3 bases from V and 11 bases from J, with 11 bases in between. CDR3 nucleotide sequence: TGTGCCAGCAGCGGTGGCGCCGCGGCTTTCTTT. It translates to CASSGGAAAFF.

This clonotype was seen repeatedly, ten times or more. CDR3 in DNA: TGTGCCAGTAGCCCTAGCGGGGAAGAGACCCAGTACTTC. Its protein is CASSPSGEETQYF. The rearrangement links TRBV19 to TRBJ2-5; 9 positions agree with TRBD2. This CDR3 contains 13 residues. V was pared by 6 bases and J by 3 bases, with 2 bases of the junction left unmatched. Germline assignment: CDR1 LNHDA and CDR2 SQIVND (reference sequence).

This clonotype was seen at least ten times. V usage is TRBV29-1 and J usage is TRBJ2-1, with D unresolved. Germline CDR1 and CDR2: SQVTM and ANQGSEA. V shed 4 bases and J shed 6 bases, with 13 bases lying between them. The length of the CDR3 is 13 residues. The CDR3 DNA reads as TGCAGCGTTGTGTGGCGGTACCTCAATGAGCAGTTCTTC. Translation gives CSVVWRYLNEQFF.

The V call is TRBV13, the J call TRBJ2-1; tentatively, D is TRBD1 (6 bases). Looked up from germline, CDR1 is PRHDT and CDR2 is FYEKMQ (reference sequence). The CDR3 is 16 residues long. V was trimmed by 0 bases and J by 1 base, leaving 10 bases between them. In DNA, the CDR3 is TGTGCCAGCAGCTTAGGCAGAGGGGGATCCTACAATGAGCAGTTCTTC. Translation: CASSLGRGGSYNEQFF.

This clonotype was observed many times. The chain recombines TRBV29-1 with TRBJ1-1, with 8 bases matching TRBD1. The CDR3 is made up of 17 amino acids. Germline CDR1 SQVTM, CDR2 ANQGSEA. After removal of 4 bases from V and 3 bases from J, the junction contained 16 bases not matched to a gene. CDR3 sequence (DNA): TGCAGCGTTGGAGGAAGCGTCAGGGGGCGCGAGGACACTGAAGCTTTCTTT. Translating gives CSVGGSVRGREDTEAFF.